Listed below are T cell receptor beta chains from one sample, sequenced in a study of response to subunit inactivated influenza vaccine. TCRdb fed the RT-PCR reads into MiXCR, producing one record per CDR3 protein. The table has about 830,000 distinct CDR3 sequences, 15% to 20% seen once. The sequenced sample was PBMCs from blood, obtained roughly 5 days after vaccination. The receptors here all came from a man aged 50 or older who received an inactivated influenza vaccine. Both conserved end residues are part of each CDR3. Fields, in order: CDR3 DNA, CDR3 protein, D gene, J gene, V gene, clone size. A D gene is named only where the DNA matches it firmly. The size entry is marked missing in some rows and otherwise reads once, few, many or a size class.

CDR3nt: TGCAGTGCTAGTCAACAGGGGGTATTTTACGAGCAGTACTTC
CDR3aa: CSASQQGVFYEQYF
d_gene: TRBD1
j_gene: TRBJ2-7
v_gene: TRBV20-1
abundance: few

CDR3nt: TGTGCCAGCAGACTAGCGGGAGGGCCAGAGACCCAGTACTTC
CDR3aa: CASRLAGGPETQYF
d_gene: TRBD2
j_gene: TRBJ2-5
v_gene: TRBV12-3/TRBV12-4
abundance: NA

CDR3nt: TGTGCCAGCGAGCAAGGGACAGCCTTTAACTCCTACGAGCAGTACTTC
CDR3aa: CASEQGTAFNSYEQYF
d_gene: TRBD1
j_gene: TRBJ2-7
v_gene: TRBV2
abundance: few

CDR3nt: TGTGCCAGCTCCCGTGAGCGGGGGAATTCACCCCTCCACTTT
CDR3aa: CASSRERGNSPLHF
d_gene: NA
j_gene: TRBJ1-6
v_gene: TRBV2
abundance: NA

CDR3nt: TGCAGCGCTAGAGATTCGGGGAAAGGGGCGAACACCGGGGAGCTGTTTTTT
CDR3aa: CSARDSGKGANTGELFF
d_gene: NA
j_gene: TRBJ2-2
v_gene: TRBV20-1
abundance: NA

CDR3nt: TGCAGCGTCGCCGTTACTAGCGGAAATTACAATGAGCAGTTCTTC
CDR3aa: CSVAVTSGNYNEQFF
d_gene: TRBD2
j_gene: TRBJ2-1
v_gene: TRBV29-1
abundance: NA

CDR3nt: TGTGCCAGCAGCGCCGGCCGTGGCGGGAGCAATGAGCAGTTCTTC
CDR3aa: CASSAGRGGSNEQFF
d_gene: TRBD2
j_gene: TRBJ2-1
v_gene: TRBV11-1
abundance: NA

CDR3nt: TGTGCCAGCAGCTTAGTATCGGGGAACGGAGATACGCAGTATTTT
CDR3aa: CASSLVSGNGDTQYF
d_gene: NA
j_gene: TRBJ2-3
v_gene: TRBV7-9
abundance: few

CDR3nt: TGTGCCAGCAGTCATGGACTAGCGGCCTACAATGAGCAGTTCTTC
CDR3aa: CASSHGLAAYNEQFF
d_gene: TRBD2
j_gene: TRBJ2-1
v_gene: TRBV12-3/TRBV12-4
abundance: NA

CDR3nt: TGCGCCAGCAGCCGACTAGCGGGTGCCTTAGCCAAAAACATTCAGTACTTC
CDR3aa: CASSRLAGALAKNIQYF
d_gene: TRBD2
j_gene: TRBJ2-4
v_gene: TRBV5-1
abundance: many

CDR3nt: TGTGCCAGCAGTTTCTCAGTGGGTGAGCAGTACTTC
CDR3aa: CASSFSVGEQYF
d_gene: NA
j_gene: TRBJ2-7
v_gene: TRBV12-3/TRBV12-4
abundance: few

CDR3nt: TGCGCCAGCAGCCAACAGGTCGCCACAGATACGCAGTATTTT
CDR3aa: CASSQQVATDTQYF
d_gene: NA
j_gene: TRBJ2-3
v_gene: TRBV4-3
abundance: NA

CDR3nt: TGTGCCAGCAGCCAAGATCTGGGGACTGACTACGAGCAGTACTTC
CDR3aa: CASSQDLGTDYEQYF
d_gene: NA
j_gene: TRBJ2-7
v_gene: TRBV4-2
abundance: few

CDR3nt: TGCGCCAGCAGCTCAAGACAGAATACAGATACGCAGTATTTT
CDR3aa: CASSSRQNTDTQYF
d_gene: NA
j_gene: TRBJ2-3
v_gene: TRBV5-1
abundance: NA

CDR3nt: TGCAGTGCTAGCATCGACCAAAGCGGGAGTAAGTTCTTC
CDR3aa: CSASIDQSGSKFF
d_gene: TRBD2
j_gene: TRBJ2-1
v_gene: TRBV20-1
abundance: NA

CDR3nt: TGTGCCAGCAGTTTCGGTAGGGCTAGCGGGAGAACAGATACGCAGTATTTT
CDR3aa: CASSFGRASGRTDTQYF
d_gene: TRBD2
j_gene: TRBJ2-3
v_gene: TRBV12-3/TRBV12-4
abundance: many

CDR3nt: TGTGCCATCAGTGGCGGACTAGCGGGGCGGAACTACGAGCAGTACTTC
CDR3aa: CAISGGLAGRNYEQYF
d_gene: TRBD2
j_gene: TRBJ2-7
v_gene: TRBV10-3
abundance: many

CDR3nt: TGTGCCAGCAGTTTGGCTAGCGGGGGGGCAGATACGCAGTATTTT
CDR3aa: CASSLASGGADTQYF
d_gene: TRBD2
j_gene: TRBJ2-3
v_gene: TRBV12-3/TRBV12-4
abundance: many

CDR3nt: TGCGCCAGCAGGGAGACAGGGGACAATGAGCAGTTCTTC
CDR3aa: CASRETGDNEQFF
d_gene: TRBD1
j_gene: TRBJ2-1
v_gene: TRBV10-2
abundance: NA

CDR3nt: TGTGCCAGCTCACCCCTGCCGGGACCGGCCCAAGAGACCCAGTACTTC
CDR3aa: CASSPLPGPAQETQYF
d_gene: NA
j_gene: TRBJ2-5
v_gene: TRBV18
abundance: NA

CDR3nt: TGTGCCACCGGGTCGACAGGGGCCGATACAGATACGCAGTATTTT
CDR3aa: CATGSTGADTDTQYF
d_gene: TRBD1
j_gene: TRBJ2-3
v_gene: TRBV24-1
abundance: NA

CDR3nt: TGCGCCAGCAGCTTGATCGGGGGCATGAACACTGAAGCTTTCTTT
CDR3aa: CASSLIGGMNTEAFF
d_gene: NA
j_gene: TRBJ1-1
v_gene: TRBV5-1
abundance: NA

CDR3nt: TGTGCCAGCAGGTCCCCCGGCACGGGGGGAGTCACAGATACGCAGTATTTT
CDR3aa: CASRSPGTGGVTDTQYF
d_gene: TRBD2
j_gene: TRBJ2-3
v_gene: TRBV6-1
abundance: few